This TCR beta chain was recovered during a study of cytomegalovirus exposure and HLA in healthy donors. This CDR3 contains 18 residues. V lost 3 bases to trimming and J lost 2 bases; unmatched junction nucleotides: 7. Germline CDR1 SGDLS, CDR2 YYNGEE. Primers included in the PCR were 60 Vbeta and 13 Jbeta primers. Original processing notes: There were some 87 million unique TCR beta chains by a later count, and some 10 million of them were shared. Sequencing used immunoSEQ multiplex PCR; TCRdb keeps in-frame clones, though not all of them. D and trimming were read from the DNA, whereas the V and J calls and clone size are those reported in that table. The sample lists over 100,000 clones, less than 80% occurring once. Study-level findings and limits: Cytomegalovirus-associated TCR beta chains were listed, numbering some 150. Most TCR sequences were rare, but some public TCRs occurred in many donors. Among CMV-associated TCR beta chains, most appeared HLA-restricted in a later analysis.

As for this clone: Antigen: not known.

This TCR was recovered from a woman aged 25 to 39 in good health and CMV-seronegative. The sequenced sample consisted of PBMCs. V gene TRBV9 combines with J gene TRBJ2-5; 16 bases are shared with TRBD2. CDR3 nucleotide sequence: TGTGCCAGCAGCGCCGGGACTAGCGGGAGGGCCGGGCAAGAGACCCAGTACTTC. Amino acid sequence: CASSAGTSGRAGQETQYF.